Shown below are 23 T cell receptor beta chains from a single sample sequenced in a study of shared clonotypes between healthy human individuals. TCRdb's copy holds only in-frame clones and misses some; the assay was immunoSEQ multiplex PCR. This sample carries 2.3 million or so clones, 80% to 95% of them seen once, and the ten largest clones take roughly 0.36%. Sequencing was carried out using naive CD4+ T cells from PBMCs. Sample subset: CD45RA+ positively selected. The receptor source for this set is a man between 18 and 35 years old in good health. Some clones in this sample may be carry-over from other donors' samples.

The V call is TRBV30, the J call TRBJ1-1; TRBD1 agrees at 9 bases. The length of the CDR3 is 11 residues. V shed 5 bases and J 10 bases; nucleotides not matched to a gene: 5. Germline V gene data show CDR1 as GTSNPN and CDR2 as SVGIG (reference sequence). The CDR3 DNA is TGTGCCTGGGGGAGGGGACAGGGAGCTTTCTTT. Its protein is CAWGRGQGAFF.

This clone was picked up one time. V and J are TRBV11-2 and TRBJ2-7, with D possibly being TRBD1 (6 bases). The length of the CDR3 is 15 residues. The germline V gene encodes CDR1 SGHAT and CDR2 FQNNGV. V shed 4 bases and J shed 2 bases, with 15 bases lying between them. DNA of the CDR3: TGTGCCAGCAGCTCAGTGCAGGGGAGTACCTACGAGCAGTACTTC. It codes for CASSSVQGSTYEQYF.

This clone was recorded only once. The chain has TRBV21-1 and TRBJ2-2; the table gives TRBD2 as D, unverified against the DNA. TRBV21-1 is given as a pseudogene. CDR3 length: 14 residues. The CDR3 sequence: CASSIIPSAGELFF. DNA of the CDR3: TGTGCCAGCAGCATAATCCCGAGTGCCGGGGAGCTGTTTTTT.

The chain joins TRBV27 to TRBJ2-3; no clear D. This CDR3 is built from 13 residues. Germline CDR1 MNHEY, CDR2 SMNVEV (reference sequence). Trimming cost V 8 bases and J 2 bases, with 11 bases left between them. Written as DNA, the CDR3 is TGTGCCAGCCGAACAGCGATCACAGATACGCAGTATTTT. Translated, it gives CASRTAITDTQYF.

The gene calls are TRBV19 and TRBJ1-2, with D unclear. The V and J ends lost 5 bases and 1 base respectively, with 8 bases between them. The CDR3 consists of 13 residues. Germline CDR1 reads LNHDA; CDR2 reads SQIVND (reference sequence). The CDR3 DNA is TGTGCCAGTAGTCCATCGAATAACTATGGCTACACCTTC. It codes for CASSPSNNYGYTF.

The rearrangement uses TRBV7-2 and TRBJ1-2; unclear D gene. This CDR3 region has 12 residues. CDR1 and CDR2 from the germline V gene are SGHTA and FQGNSA. V lost 5 bases, J lost 4 bases, and 8 bases lay in between. CDR3 in amino acids: CASSINRYGYTF. In DNA, the CDR3 is TGTGCCAGCAGCATTAATCGCTATGGCTACACCTTC.

This clone showed up just once. The CDR3 DNA follows: TGTGCCAGCAGCTTGCAGGCGGGGAATCAGCCCCAGCATTTT. Its protein product is CASSLQAGNQPQHF. This sequence joins TRBV5-6 and TRBJ1-5; D ambiguous. The CDR3 consists of 14 residues. Per the germline V gene, CDR1 is SGHDT and CDR2 is YYEEEE. Trimming took off 1 base at V and 4 bases at J, with 9 bases between the two ends.

V and J are TRBV28 and TRBJ1-1; D call uncertain. Between the trimmed V and J ends, which lost 5 bases and 5 bases, there was a span of 12 bases. Germline CDR1 reads MDHEN; CDR2 reads SYDVKM. This CDR3 has 13 residues. The CDR3 sequence is CASSAPGRTEAFF. The CDR3 DNA reads as TGTGCCAGCAGTGCTCCTGGGAGAACTGAAGCTTTCTTT. The variable domain in full, with the rest retrieved from reference TRBV28 and TRBJ1-1, is DVKVTQSSRYLVKRTGEKVFLECVQDMDHENMFWYRQDPGLGLRLIYFSYDVKMKEKGDIPEGYSVSREKKERFSLILESASTNQTSMYLCASSAPGRTEAFFGQGTRLTVV.

The chain carries TRBV28 and TRBJ1-2; D perhaps matches TRBD1 (5 bases). The germline gives CDR1 MDHEN, CDR2 SYDVKM. V was shortened by 1 base and J by 7 bases, with 7 bases between the two germline ends. CDR3 length equals 12 residues. The CDR3 reads CASSLSRVGYTF. CDR3 coding DNA: TGTGCCAGCAGTTTATCCAGGGTTGGCTACACCTTC.

The chain combines TRBV18 with TRBJ2-5; no firm D call. The CDR3 runs to 15 residues. The ends were cut back, 3 bases at V and 2 bases at J, with 13 bases in the middle. The germline gives CDR1 KGHSH, CDR2 LQKENI. The CDR3 bases are TGTGCCAGCTCACCGCGGTATGTTGGGCAAGAGACCCAGTACTTC. Protein product: CASSPRYVGQETQYF.

V and J are TRBV25-1 and TRBJ2-6; D not certain. The CDR3 sequence is 14 residues long. Trimming left V 7 bases short and J 4 bases short, with 11 bases between. In germline, CDR1 is MGHDK, CDR2 SYGVNS. The CDR3 reads CASTQTGGANVLTF. CDR3 in DNA: TGTGCCAGCACCCAGACCGGGGGGGCCAACGTCCTGACTTTC.

The chain uses TRBV5-4 and TRBJ2-7; D may be TRBD1 (6 bases). This CDR3 contains 13 residues. V dropped 4 bases and J dropped 2 bases, with 10 bases sitting between them. Germline CDR1 SGHNT, CDR2 YYREEE (reference sequence). CDR3 sequence (DNA): TGTGCCAGCAGCCCGGACAGAACCTACGAGCAGTACTTC. Protein: CASSPDRTYEQYF.

On this clone: The same CDR3 arises from other DNA sequences in this sample as well. V usage is TRBV5-4 and J usage is TRBJ2-1, with 9 bases fitting TRBD2. Losses at the gene ends were 5 bases for V and 3 bases for J; bases not matched to a gene: 6. The CDR3 runs to 15 residues. CDR1 SGHNT and CDR2 YYREEE come from the germline V gene (reference sequence). CDR3 DNA: TGTGCCAGCAGTCTTAGCGGGAGAGGCTACAATGAGCAGTTCTTC. Protein sequence: CASSLSGRGYNEQFF.

As concerns this clone: The same CDR3 arises from other DNA sequences in this sample as well. V gene TRBV5-1 combines with J gene TRBJ2-7, with TRBD1 matching over 8 bases. J gave up 1 base and V 4 bases, and 4 bases lay outside the gene matches. The germline V gene has CDR1 SGHRS and CDR2 YFSETQ. CDR3 length: 14 amino acids. CDR3 sequence (DNA): TGCGCCAGCAGCACCAGGACAGGGTCCTACGAGCAGTACTTC. Translated: CASSTRTGSYEQYF.

This chain joins TRBV18 and TRBJ2-6, with D perhaps matching TRBD1 or TRBD2 (5 bases each). V lost 3 bases and J 3 bases, leaving 15 bases between the germline ends. Germline V gene sequence: CDR1 KGHSH, CDR2 LQKENI. The CDR3 runs to 17 residues. In DNA form, the CDR3 reads TGTGCCAGCTCACCCCTCCCCCCGGGGCGTGGGGCCAACGTCCTGACTTTC. Amino acid sequence: CASSPLPPGRGANVLTF.

This sequence joins TRBV6-1 and TRBJ1-1; D might be TRBD1 (5 bases). Trimming removed 5 bases at V and 11 bases at J, with 18 bases between. CDR3 size: 13 residues. In germline, CDR1 is MNHNS, CDR2 SASEGT. The DNA for the CDR3 is TGTGCCAGCAGTCCCCGGGAGGGGCTGAGTGCTTTCTTT. Translated, it gives CASSPREGLSAFF.

J is TRBJ2-1 and V is TRBV9; TRBD1 agrees at 8 bases. Trimming cost V 3 bases and J 1 base; bases outside gene matches: 3. Per germline, CDR1 SGDLS and CDR2 YYNGEE. This CDR3 contains 15 residues. The CDR3 is CASSDRDRSYNEQFF. The CDR3 coding sequence is TGTGCCAGCAGCGACCGGGACAGGTCCTACAATGAGCAGTTCTTC.

The V and J genes are TRBV9 and TRBJ2-1; 7 bases match TRBD1. Germline V lookup: CDR1 SGDLS, CDR2 YYNGEE. The ends lost 1 base at V and 0 bases at J; junction bases unmatched: 4. The CDR3 consists of 16 residues. The CDR3 protein is CASSVQGQSSYNEQFF. The CDR3 nucleotides read TGTGCCAGCAGCGTACAGGGACAGAGCTCCTACAATGAGCAGTTCTTC.

The chain joins TRBV6-1 to TRBJ1-1; weak D call: TRBD1 (5 bases). There are 15 residues in the CDR3. The germline V gene encodes CDR1 MNHNS and CDR2 SASEGT. With 1 base removed from V and 4 bases from J, the gap between germline ends came to 13 bases. CDR3: CASSEVPGRFTEAFF. CDR3 nucleotide sequence: TGTGCCAGCAGTGAAGTACCAGGGAGGTTCACTGAAGCTTTCTTT.

Turning to this clone: This CDR3 is also generated by other DNA sequences in the sample. The chain has TRBV28 and TRBJ2-7, with unresolved D. The V gene lost 2 bases and the J gene lost 1 base, with 3 bases spanning the gap. The germline V gene encodes CDR1 MDHEN and CDR2 SYDVKM. The CDR3 has 12 residues. The CDR3 loop reads CASSLLSYEQYF. CDR3 in DNA: TGTGCCAGCAGTTTACTGTCCTACGAGCAGTACTTC.

The chain joins TRBV5-1 to TRBJ2-5; no firm D call. The CDR3 contains 13 residues. Germline assignment: CDR1 SGHRS and CDR2 YFSETQ. V was trimmed by 2 bases and J by 1 base, leaving 6 bases between them. The CDR3 protein is CASSFLIQETQYF. The CDR3, as DNA: TGCGCCAGCAGCTTCCTGATCCAAGAGACCCAGTACTTC.

The rearrangement uses TRBV7-9 and TRBJ2-3, with 9 positions matching TRBD1. Trimming at V came to 6 bases and at J to 10 bases, leaving 14 bases not matched to a gene. This CDR3 is 15 amino acids long. CDR1 and CDR2 (germline): SEHNR, FQNEAQ (reference sequence). For the CDR3, the DNA is TGTGCCAGCAGTTCGCCGGGACAGGGACGTAGGCCGCAGTATTTT. Its protein product is CASSSPGQGRRPQYF. The variable domain in full, with the rest retrieved from reference TRBV7-9 and TRBJ2-3, is DTGVSQNPRHKITKRGQNVTFRCDPISEHNRLYWYRQTLGQGPEFLTYFQNEAQLEKSRLLSDRFSAERPKGSFSTLEIQRTEQGDSAMYLCASSSPGQGRRPQYFGPGTRLTVL.

The V call is TRBV11-2, the J call TRBJ2-6; TRBD2 matches 9 bases. Trimming at V came to 7 bases and at J to 0 bases, leaving 10 bases not matched to a gene. The CDR3 loop spans 18 amino acids. The germline V gene has CDR1 SGHAT and CDR2 FQNNGV. DNA of the CDR3: TGTGCCAGCACCCTAGCGGGACGATTCCCCTCTGGGGCCAACGTCCTGACTTTC. Protein: CASTLAGRFPSGANVLTF.